This TCR beta chain was obtained from a study of cytomegalovirus exposure and HLA in healthy donors. About the research overall: Genotyping showed around 81% of 398 donors falling in the Caucasian-associated ancestry cluster.

The primer mix had 60 Vbeta and 13 Jbeta primers. TCRdb's copy holds only in-frame clones and misses some; the assay was immunoSEQ multiplex PCR. The table shows about 150,000 clones, with under 85% occurring only once. Germline CDR1 is MGHDK and CDR2 is SYGVNS. CDR3 size: 13 residues. Trimming removed 6 bases from V and 3 bases from J, with 12 bases in between. The sequence was obtained from a woman between 40 and 55 years old in good health and CMV-seropositive. The specimen sequenced was PBMCs. This rearrangement joins TRBV25-1 to TRBJ2-7; no clear D. The CDR3 sequence: CASSRPGIYEQYF. Written as DNA, the CDR3 is TGTGCCAGCAGCCGGCCAGGCATCTACGAGCAGTACTTC.